Presented here are 22 T cell receptor beta chains from one specimen sequenced in a study of blood T cell repertoires in COVID-19. Sequencing used immunoSEQ multiplex PCR; TCRdb keeps in-frame clones, though not all of them. The sample has 32,000 or so clones, 70% to 90% seen once; the top ten hold roughly three fifths. Sequenced sample: peripheral blood. These receptors all come from a man in his 70s with acute or convalescent COVID-19.

The chain carries TRBV7-2 and TRBJ1-6; TRBD1 matches 8 bases. The V gene's germline CDR1 is SGHTA and CDR2 FQGNSA. The CDR3 is 15 amino acids. After removal of 4 bases from V and 8 bases from J, the junction contained 7 bases not matched to a gene. The DNA for the CDR3 is TGTGCCAGCAGCTCGACAGGGGATGAACATTCACCCCTCCACTTT. Its protein product is CASSSTGDEHSPLHF.

This rearrangement joins TRBV28 to TRBJ2-5; D unclear. The CDR3 is 13 amino acids. V was pared by 3 bases and J by 5 bases, with 10 bases between. Per the germline V gene, CDR1 is MDHEN and CDR2 is SYDVKM. In DNA, the CDR3 is TGTGCCAGCAGTTTTCACGATCGGGAGACCCAGTACTTC. Its protein product is CASSFHDRETQYF.

The chain joins TRBV9 to TRBJ1-6; D ambiguous. Germline CDR1 and CDR2: SGDLS and YYNGEE. Trimming shortened V by 3 bases and J by 3 bases, and 4 bases separated the two germline ends. The CDR3 runs to 13 residues. The CDR3 bases are TGTGCCAGCAGCGCAGACTATAATTCACCCCTCCACTTT. It specifies CASSADYNSPLHF.

The CDR3 DNA follows: TGTGCCAGCAGTGAACAGGGGTGGGATCAGCCCCAGCATTTT. As protein: CASSEQGWDQPQHF. V is TRBV27 and J is TRBJ1-5; 7 nucleotides align to TRBD1. Germline V gene data show CDR1 as MNHEY and CDR2 as SMNVEV (reference sequence). V lost 5 bases and J lost 5; bases outside the gene matches: 6. CDR3 size: 14 residues.

On this clone: The DNA is omitted, as the CDR3 cannot be located on it reliably, and the CDR3 follows TCRdb's listing. The chain is built from TRBV21-1 and TRBJ1-2; TRBD1 is the table's D call, not checked against the DNA. TRBV21-1 is marked as a pseudogene. 15 amino acids form the CDR3, both terminal residues included. CDR3 amino acids: CARVGQGAIEYGYTF.

The chain links TRBV3-1 (or the pseudogene TRBV3-2) to TRBJ1-2; TRBD1 agrees at 9 bases. The CDR3 contains 15 residues. Germline V CDR1 and CDR2: LGHDT, YNNKEL (reference sequence). The ends lost 7 bases at V and 5 bases at J; junction bases unmatched: 11. The CDR3 DNA follows: TGTGCCAGCACCCTCGGCATCGGACAGGGGTATGGCTACACCTTC. It codes for CASTLGIGQGYGYTF.

V and J are TRBV6-5 and TRBJ1-1; 7 bases fit TRBD1. The CDR3 has 15 amino acids. Trimming at V came to 11 bases and at J to 0 bases, leaving 12 bases not matched to a gene. CDR1 is MNHEY, CDR2 SVGAGI, per germline. In nucleotides, the CDR3 is TGTGCCGCCAGGGGGGCTGGGGCATTGAACACTGAAGCTTTCTTT. Protein: CAARGAGALNTEAFF.

The rearrangement links TRBV4-2 to TRBJ1-2; possible D gene TRBD1, 5 bases. Trimming removed 2 bases from V and 4 bases from J, with 20 bases in between. The CDR3 is made up of 17 amino acids. Per germline, CDR1 LGHNA and CDR2 YNFKEQ. The CDR3 is CASSQQTSIGGGYGYTF. CDR3 bases: TGTGCCAGCAGCCAACAGACGAGTATCGGGGGTGGCTATGGCTACACCTTC.

V usage is TRBV27 and J usage is TRBJ2-2; 9 bases line up with TRBD1. Germline V gene lookup returns CDR1 MNHEY and CDR2 SMNVEV (reference sequence). The V segment lost 3 bases and the J segment 4 bases; nucleotides outside the gene matches: 3. This CDR3 is 15 amino acids long. The CDR3 bases are TGTGCCAGCAGTTTGGACAGGGGTACCACCGGGGAGCTGTTTTTT. It encodes CASSLDRGTTGELFF.

The chain recombines TRBV28 with TRBJ1-3; D possibly corresponds to TRBD1 (5 bases). Trimming cost V 5 bases and J 1 base, with 9 bases left between them. The CDR3 runs 14 residues. Germline V gene lookup returns CDR1 MDHEN and CDR2 SYDVKM. The CDR3 loop is CASSEGVSGNTIYF. The CDR3 DNA is TGTGCCAGCAGTGAAGGGGTTTCTGGAAACACCATATATTTT.

The chain links TRBV7-9 to TRBJ2-2; a possible D gene is TRBD1 (5 bases). The CDR3 covers 14 residues. V was pared by 6 bases and J by 0 bases, with 8 bases between. Germline CDR1 reads SEHNR; CDR2 reads FQNEAQ (reference sequence). CDR3 amino acids: CASRTDTNTGELFF. Written as DNA, the CDR3 is TGTGCCAGCAGAACGGACACGAACACCGGGGAGCTGTTTTTT.

The DNA for the CDR3 is TGCGCCAGCAGTGAAGACAGGGGTTCACCCCTCCACTTT. As protein: CASSEDRGSPLHF. The gene calls are TRBV10-1 and TRBJ1-6; 8 bases align to TRBD1. J gave up 9 bases and V 3 bases, and 1 base lay outside the gene matches. This CDR3 has 13 amino acids. Germline loops: CDR1 WNHNN, CDR2 SYGVQD (reference sequence).

The chain carries TRBV9 and TRBJ1-1; 10 nucleotides line up with TRBD1. This CDR3 has 15 residues. Germline V gene data show CDR1 as SGDLS and CDR2 as YYNGEE. V dropped 4 bases and J dropped 2; count of bases not matched to a gene: 5. The CDR3 reads CASSSGTGENTEAFF. The CDR3 DNA sequence: TGTGCCAGCAGCTCCGGGACAGGGGAAAACACTGAAGCTTTCTTT.

J is TRBJ1-2 and V is TRBV3-1 (or the pseudogene TRBV3-2), with D possibly being TRBD1 (5 bases). This CDR3 is built from 13 residues. Germline V gene lookup returns CDR1 LGHDT and CDR2 YNNKEL (reference sequence). The ends were cut back, 1 base at V and 13 bases at J, with 16 bases in the middle. CDR3 DNA: TGTGCCAGCAGCCAAGGGGGCCAAATCGGGGGCACCTTC. It specifies CASSQGGQIGGTF.

This clone was recorded once. This rearrangement joins TRBV7-2 to TRBJ2-1; 8 bases map to TRBD2. Germline CDR1 reads SGHTA; CDR2 reads FQGNSA. The ends lost 5 bases at V and 0 bases at J; junction bases unmatched: 6. This CDR3 region has 16 residues. CDR3 in amino acids: CASSPISGGSYNEQFF. The CDR3 DNA sequence: TGTGCCAGCAGCCCCATCAGCGGGGGCTCCTACAATGAGCAGTTCTTC.

The chain combines TRBV6-6 with TRBJ1-5; D is unresolved. Germline CDR1 reads MNHNY; CDR2 reads SVGAGI (reference sequence). The CDR3 length is 11 residues. Trimming pared 4 bases from V and 6 bases from J, leaving 4 bases between. The CDR3 is CASSSTQPQHF. DNA for the CDR3: TGTGCCAGCAGTTCTACTCAGCCCCAGCATTTT.

This rearrangement joins TRBV28 to TRBJ1-1; D unresolved. This CDR3 comprises 15 residues. V was cut by 6 bases and J by 3 bases, with 17 bases left in between. In germline, CDR1 is MDHEN, CDR2 SYDVKM. Here the CDR3 reads CASSTGRPSYTEAFF. CDR3 sequence (DNA): TGTGCCAGCAGCACGGGGAGGCCTTCTTACACTGAAGCTTTCTTT.

The chain joins TRBV19 to TRBJ1-5, with D perhaps matching TRBD1 (6 bases). This CDR3 comprises 15 residues. Per germline, CDR1 LNHDA and CDR2 SQIVND (reference sequence). Trimming stripped 5 bases from V and 2 bases from J, with 13 bases between. CDR3 sequence reads: CASSATSGGNQPQHF. CDR3 in DNA: TGTGCCAGTAGTGCGACCTCAGGGGGCAATCAGCCCCAGCATTTT.

V usage is TRBV7-3 and J usage is TRBJ1-1; unclear D gene. This CDR3 contains 15 residues. Trimming left V 4 bases short and J 10 bases short, with 22 bases between. Per germline, CDR1 SGHTA and CDR2 FQGTGA. CDR3 nucleotide sequence: TGTGCCAGCAGCTCGATCGGAGGTGCCCCGATCGCAGCTTTCTTT. This gives the protein CASSSIGGAPIAAFF.

The rearrangement links TRBV6-2 or TRBV6-3 to TRBJ1-4, with 7 bases aligning to TRBD1. The ends lost 4 bases at V and 0 bases at J; junction bases unmatched: 5. The CDR3 is made up of 16 amino acids. The V gene's germline CDR1 is MNHEY and CDR2 SVGEGT. CDR3: CASSFLGQTTNEKLFF. DNA for the CDR3: TGTGCCAGCAGTTTCTTGGGACAGACAACTAATGAAAAACTGTTTTTT.

This chain joins TRBV5-1 and TRBJ2-3; 7 nucleotides agree with TRBD1. The V gene's germline CDR1 is SGHRS and CDR2 YFSETQ. The J segment lost 6 bases and the V segment lost 0 bases, leaving 10 bases of the junction unmatched. The CDR3 has 16 residues. The CDR3: CASSLAGTANWDTQYF. The CDR3, as DNA: TGCGCCAGCAGCTTGGCCGGGACAGCGAATTGGGATACGCAGTATTTT.

The chain is built from TRBV5-4 and TRBJ2-1; the match to TRBD2 covers 9 bases. Germline V gene lookup returns CDR1 SGHNT and CDR2 YYREEE (reference sequence). J lost 7 bases, V lost 4 bases, and 9 bases had no gene match. The CDR3 extends over 15 amino acids. The CDR3 protein is CASSPAGGRWNEQFF. The CDR3 DNA sequence: TGTGCCAGCAGCCCGGCGGGGGGGAGGTGGAATGAGCAGTTCTTC. Full variable domain (missing parts from reference TRBV5-4 and TRBJ2-1): ETGVTQSPTHLIKTRGQQVTLRCSSQSGHNTVSWYQQALGQGPQFIFQYYREEENGRGNFPPRFSGLQFPNYSSELNVNALELDDSALYLCASSPAGGRWNEQFFGPGTRLTVL.